Listed below are T cell receptor beta chains from one sample, sequenced in a study of blood T cell repertoires in COVID-19. Clones were sequenced by immunoSEQ multiplex PCR, and TCRdb holds only the in-frame ones, with some missing. The sample consists of tens of thousands of clones, around four fifths of them appearing once. The sample taken for sequencing was peripheral blood. The receptor source for this set is a man aged 50 to 60 with active or convalescent COVID-19. CDR3s include the opening cysteine and the closing phenylalanine or tryptophan. The order of the fields is J gene, V gene, CDR3 length, D gene, clone size, CDR3 DNA, CDR3 protein. A D gene is named only where the DNA matches it firmly. Clone size, where shown, is once, few, many, or a class for clones that have expanded.

TRBJ1-5,TRBV5-8,12,-,-,TGTGCCAGCAGCTTTAACAGGCAACCCCAGCATTTT,CASSFNRQPQHF
TRBJ1-4,TRBV6-1,14,-,-,TGTGCCAGCAGTGAATTTGGCCCCAATGAAAAACTGTTTTTT,CASSEFGPNEKLFF
TRBJ1-2,TRBV3-1/TRBV3-2,13,-,-,TGTGCCAGCAGCCAAGCACATTTCCCTGGCTACACCTTC,CASSQAHFPGYTF
TRBJ1-5,TRBV18,17,-,-,TGTGCCAGCTCGCCCCAAGGGGGGGCGCGACGCAATCAGCCCCAGCATTTT,CASSPQGGARRNQPQHF
TRBJ2-7,TRBV5-1,14,-,-,TGCGCCAGCAGCTTGTCCCCTAGCTCCTACGAGCAGTACTTC,CASSLSPSSYEQYF
TRBJ2-5,TRBV3-1/TRBV3-2,15,TRBD2,-,TGTGCCAGCAGCTCCAGGACTAGCGGGGGAGAGACCCAGTACTTC,CASSSRTSGGETQYF
TRBJ2-1,TRBV7-6,16,TRBD2,-,TGTGCCAGCAGCTTAGAGGCTAGCGGGGCCGGACGTGAGCAGTTCTTC,CASSLEASGAGREQFF
TRBJ2-1,TRBV5-1,15,TRBD2,-,TGCGCCAGCAACTGGGGGACTAGCGGGAAGAATGAGCAGTTCTTC,CASNWGTSGKNEQFF
TRBJ1-1,TRBV30,14,-,medium-sized,TGTGCCTGGAGTGAACAGCTACCGAACACTGAAGCTTTCTTT,CAWSEQLPNTEAFF
TRBJ2-3,TRBV28,14,TRBD1,-,TGTGCCAGCAGTACCGGACAGGGCACAGATACGCAGTATTTT,CASSTGQGTDTQYF
TRBJ2-7,TRBV7-9,15,TRBD1,-,TGTGCCAGCAGCGCTGGACAGGGGGCATCGTACGAGCAGTACTTC,CASSAGQGASYEQYF
TRBJ1-1,TRBV10-3,15,TRBD1,once,TGTGCCATCAGTGAGTCTTCGACAGGGGGCACTGAAGCTTTCTTT,CAISESSTGGTEAFF
TRBJ1-2,TRBV7-8,14,-,-,TGTGCCAGCAGCTTAACCGCAGGGAATTATGGCTACACCTTC,CASSLTAGNYGYTF
TRBJ2-2,TRBV25-1,14,-,-,TGTGCCAGCAGTGGGGAGTTTAGCCCCGGGGAGCTGTTTTTT,CASSGEFSPGELFF
TRBJ1-2,TRBV29-1,15,TRBD1,-,TGCAGCGTTGAAACCAGACAGGGTCGGAACTATGGCTACACCTTC,CSVETRQGRNYGYTF
TRBJ2-1,TRBV3-1/TRBV3-2,15,-,-,TGTGCCAGCAGCCAAGACGGGACAACCTACAATGAGCAGTTCTTC,CASSQDGTTYNEQFF
TRBJ2-3,TRBV7-9,14,TRBD2,once,TGTGCCAGCAGCCCGACTAGCGGCACAGATACGCAGTATTTT,CASSPTSGTDTQYF
TRBJ1-5,TRBV3-1/TRBV3-2,13,-,-,TGTGCCAGCAGCCAAGGACGGGATCAGCCCCAGCATTTT,CASSQGRDQPQHF
TRBJ1-2,TRBV5-1,15,TRBD1,-,TGCGCCAGCAGCCCCCGGGACAGGGTTAACTATGGCTACACCTTC,CASSPRDRVNYGYTF
TRBJ1-1,TRBV27,13,-,-,TGTGCCAGCAGTTTAGGGCAGTACACTGAAGCTTTCTTT,CASSLGQYTEAFF
TRBJ2-1,TRBV11-1,14,-,once,TGTGCCAGCAGCTTAGCGCTTTCAGGCAATGAGCAGTTCTTC,CASSLALSGNEQFF
TRBJ1-1,TRBV3-1/TRBV3-2,11,-,-,TGTGCCAGCAGCCAAGGGCAGGTAGCTTTCTTT,CASSQGQVAFF
TRBJ1-2,TRBV5-6,16,TRBD1,-,TGTGCCAGCAGCCCAACCGGACAGGTCTTAAACTATGGCTACACCTTC,CASSPTGQVLNYGYTF
TRBJ1-1,TRBV5-6,16,-,-,TGTGCCAGCAGTGTGGCGGGGGCCGGTAGGGTCACTGAAGCTTTCTTT,CASSVAGAGRVTEAFF
TRBJ2-7,TRBV7-2,14,TRBD2,few,TGTGCCAGCGGACCGGGGGGGAGCTCCTACGAGCAGTACTTC,CASGPGGSSYEQYF
TRBJ2-7,TRBV6-5,15,TRBD2,-,TGTGCCAGCAGTTACTCGGGGAGGGCCACCTACGAGCAGTACTTC,CASSYSGRATYEQYF
TRBJ1-2,TRBV5-6,15,-,-,TGTGCCAGCAGCGCAGAAAACAGGGCTTCCTATGGCTACACCTTC,CASSAENRASYGYTF
TRBJ2-7,TRBV10-3,16,TRBD1,-,TGTGCCATCAGTGACCAGGGGGCGGTGCTAGCAGGGGAGCAGTACTTC,CAISDQGAVLAGEQYF
TRBJ1-1,TRBV2,13,-,-,TGTGCCAGCAGTGACAGGGAGGCCACTGAAGCTTTCTTT,CASSDREATEAFF
TRBJ1-2,TRBV11-2,14,-,-,TGTGCCAGCAGCTTAGAACAGGTGAACTATGGCTACACCTTC,CASSLEQVNYGYTF
TRBJ1-1,TRBV18,18,-,few,TGTGCCAGCTCACCACCGTATCCAGGGGAGAGCTGGCACACTGAAGCTTTCTTT,CASSPPYPGESWHTEAFF
TRBJ2-2,TRBV25-1,14,TRBD1,-,TGTGCCAGCTCAGGACAGGGGGTTACCGGGGAGCTGTTTTTT,CASSGQGVTGELFF
TRBJ1-2,TRBV7-8,17,-,-,TGTGCCAGCAGCTTACACCCGAAGTCAGGCGAAAACTATGGCTACACCTTC,CASSLHPKSGENYGYTF
TRBJ2-2,TRBV27,16,-,-,TGTGCCAGCAGTTTAAGGTCGGGGGTAAACACCGGGGAGCTGTTTTTT,CASSLRSGVNTGELFF
TRBJ2-1,TRBV2,14,TRBD1,once,TGTGCCAGCAGCGCCGGGACAGGTTACAATGAGCAGTTCTTC,CASSAGTGYNEQFF
TRBJ1-6,TRBV2,15,-,once,TGTGCCAGCAGTGAAAGCGGTATCTATAATTCACCCCTCCACTTT,CASSESGIYNSPLHF
TRBJ2-3,TRBV19,14,TRBD1,-,TGTGCCAGTGCGGACAGGGGTGGCACAGATACGCAGTATTTT,CASADRGGTDTQYF
TRBJ1-5,TRBV19,13,-,-,TGTGCCAGTAGTATAGACCCCCGTCAGCCCCAGCATTTT,CASSIDPRQPQHF
TRBJ2-7,TRBV7-8,15,TRBD1,once,TGTGCCAGCAGCTTAGCCCCGGGACAGGGCTACGAGCAGTACTTC,CASSLAPGQGYEQYF
TRBJ1-2,TRBV6-6,14,TRBD1,-,TGTGCCAGCAGCCTACCCCGGGACAGCTATGGCTACACCTTC,CASSLPRDSYGYTF
TRBJ2-3,TRBV2,13,TRBD1,-,TGTGCCAGCAGGGGACAGGTCACAGATACGCAGTATTTT,CASRGQVTDTQYF
TRBJ2-1,TRBV3-1/TRBV3-2,14,-,-,TGTGCCAGCAGCCGCGGGACAGCTAACAATGAGCAGTTCTTC,CASSRGTANNEQFF
TRBJ1-6,TRBV30,16,TRBD1,-,TGTGCCTGGAGGAGACAGGGGGTTTCCTATAATTCACCCCTCCACTTT,CAWRRQGVSYNSPLHF
TRBJ1-2,TRBV10-2,13,-,-,TGCGCCAGCAGTGAGAGGACAGACTATGGCTACACCTTC,CASSERTDYGYTF
TRBJ1-6,TRBV30,14,-,-,TGTGCCTGGAGCCCCGGGACTCCTAATTCACCCCTCCACTTT,CAWSPGTPNSPLHF
TRBJ2-1,TRBV24-1,16,TRBD1,-,TGTGCCACCAGTGAAGGAACAGGGGCGCAGTACAATGAGCAGTTCTTC,CATSEGTGAQYNEQFF
TRBJ2-2,TRBV24-1,15,-,-,TGTGCCACCAGTGATACCCTGAGTACCACCGGGGAGCTGTTTTTT,CATSDTLSTTGELFF
TRBJ1-5,TRBV30,14,-,-,TGTGCCTGGAGTTTCGGGGGGAGCAATCAGCCCCAGCATTTT,CAWSFGGSNQPQHF
TRBJ2-5,TRBV7-3,13,-,-,TGTGCCAGCAGCAACCGACTAGGGGGGGACCAGTACTTC,CASSNRLGGDQYF
TRBJ1-1,TRBV25-1,13,-,-,TGTGCCAGCAGTGAACGTACTGGCACTGAAGCTTTCTTT,CASSERTGTEAFF
TRBJ2-7,TRBV5-1,13,TRBD1,-,TGCGCCAGCAGCAGGGACAGGACCCGCGAGCAGTACTTC,CASSRDRTREQYF
TRBJ2-5,TRBV27,16,TRBD2,-,TGTGCCAGCAGCCGATCTAGCGGGGGCACCGTAGAGACCCAGTACTTC,CASSRSSGGTVETQYF
TRBJ1-4,TRBV18,18,TRBD1,-,TGTGCCAGCTCACCTCGCATCCCCGGACAGGGGGGGAATGAAAAACTGTTTTTT,CASSPRIPGQGGNEKLFF
TRBJ1-1,TRBV18,17,TRBD1,-,TGTGCCAGCTCGCGAGTCGGACAGGGAAGAGGGAACACTGAAGCTTTCTTT,CASSRVGQGRGNTEAFF